This passage covers 8 T cell receptor beta chains from one sample sequenced in a study of blood T cell repertoires in COVID-19. The table came from immunoSEQ multiplex PCR; TCRdb's copy has only in-frame clones and leaves some out. In the table there are more than 95,000 clones, around 84% of which are singletons. Sequencing was done on a sample of peripheral blood. These receptors originate from a woman at least 80 years old with acute or convalescent COVID-19.

V and J are TRBV2 and TRBJ1-5; possibly TRBD1 for D (6 bases). The germline CDR1 and CDR2 sequences are SNHLY and FYNNEI. With 4 bases removed from V and 0 bases from J, the gap between germline ends came to 10 bases. The CDR3 runs to 15 residues. The CDR3 here is CASSAYRVSNQPQHF. In DNA, the CDR3 is TGTGCCAGCAGTGCGTACAGGGTTAGCAATCAGCCCCAGCATTTT.

The sample holds one count of this clone. The chain carries TRBV6-2 or TRBV6-3 and TRBJ2-7; 9 positions match TRBD2. The CDR3 spans 21 residues. Germline values: CDR1 MNHEY, CDR2 SVGEGT. The J segment lost 2 bases and the V segment lost 3 bases, leaving 23 bases of the junction unmatched. In DNA form, the CDR3 reads TGTGCCAGCAGTTATATCCTTCTAGCGGGGACCCAAAACGGCCATACCTACGAGCAGTACGTC. It yields the protein CASSYILLAGTQNGHTYEQYV.

The chain recombines TRBV5-1 with TRBJ1-1; D possibly corresponds to TRBD1 (6 bases). Germline V gives CDR1 SGHRS, CDR2 YFSETQ. CDR3 length equals 14 residues. Trimming took 3 bases from V and 1 from J, leaving 10 bases between them. The CDR3 region is CASSSQGPNTEAFF. In DNA, the CDR3 is TGCGCCAGCAGCTCTCAGGGGCCGAACACTGAAGCTTTCTTT.

The rearrangement links TRBV24-1 to TRBJ1-2; TRBD1 aligns across 8 bases. The CDR3 consists of 14 residues. J lost 5 bases, V lost 4 bases, and 5 bases had no gene match. CDR1 is KGHDR, CDR2 SFDVKD, per germline. CDR3 sequence (DNA): TGTGCCACCAGTGACGGGGGACAGGATTATGGCTACACCTTC. It codes for CATSDGGQDYGYTF.

The V call is TRBV5-1, the J call TRBJ2-4; a weak D match, TRBD1 (6 bases). V was shortened by 2 bases and J by 2 bases, with 8 bases between the two germline ends. Germline CDR1 is SGHRS and CDR2 is YFSETQ. There are 14 residues in the CDR3. The CDR3 bases are TGCGCCAGCAGCTTCGGGACACCCAAAAACATTCAGTACTTC. This codes for CASSFGTPKNIQYF.

This clone was counted only a few times. V usage is TRBV5-8 and J usage is TRBJ2-5; D might be TRBD2 (6 bases). V lost 4 bases, J lost 5 bases, and 12 bases lay in between. CDR1 is SGHTS, CDR2 YDEGEE, per germline. The CDR3 has 13 amino acids. The CDR3 nucleotides are TGTGCCAGCAGCCGGGACTCGCGGGAGACCCAGTACTTC. This gives the protein CASSRDSRETQYF.

This chain joins TRBV7-9 and TRBJ2-2, with D maybe TRBD1 (6 bases). Trimming took off 1 base at V and 3 bases at J, with 9 bases between the two ends. Looked up from germline, CDR1 is SEHNR and CDR2 is FQNEAQ (reference sequence). This CDR3 region has 15 residues. The CDR3 coding sequence is TGTGCCAGCAGCTTAGACAGGGTACACACCGGGGAGCTGTTTTTT. This translates into CASSLDRVHTGELFF.

This clone turned up a few times. The CDR3 nucleotides read TGTGCCACTCAGGGGGCCGCTAGTAGGGAGGAAGATACGCAGTATTTT. Translating it yields CATQGAASREEDTQYF. The V call is TRBV2, the J call TRBJ2-3; 8 positions agree with TRBD1. The V and J ends lost 10 bases and 5 bases, in that order; junction bases with no gene match: 17. The CDR3 is 16 amino acids. Germline values: CDR1 SNHLY, CDR2 FYNNEI.